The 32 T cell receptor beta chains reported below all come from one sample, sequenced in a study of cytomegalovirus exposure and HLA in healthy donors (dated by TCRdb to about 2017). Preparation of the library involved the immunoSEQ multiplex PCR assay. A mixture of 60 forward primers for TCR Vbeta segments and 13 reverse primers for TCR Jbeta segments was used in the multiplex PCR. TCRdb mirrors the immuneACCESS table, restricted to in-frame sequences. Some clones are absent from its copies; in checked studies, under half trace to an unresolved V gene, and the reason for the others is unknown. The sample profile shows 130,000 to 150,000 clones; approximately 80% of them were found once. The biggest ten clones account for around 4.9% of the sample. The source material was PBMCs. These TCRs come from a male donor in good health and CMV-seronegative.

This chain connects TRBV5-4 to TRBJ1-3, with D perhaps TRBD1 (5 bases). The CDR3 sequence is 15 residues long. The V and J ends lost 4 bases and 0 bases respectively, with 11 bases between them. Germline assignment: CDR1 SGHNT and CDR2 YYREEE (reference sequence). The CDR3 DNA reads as TGTGCCAGCAGCCGGGACTCCCTCTCTGGAAACACCATATATTTT. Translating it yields CASSRDSLSGNTIYF. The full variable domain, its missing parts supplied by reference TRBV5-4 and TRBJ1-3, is ETGVTQSPTHLIKTRGQQVTLRCSSQSGHNTVSWYQQALGQGPQFIFQYYREEENGRGNFPPRFSGLQFPNYSSELNVNALELDDSALYLCASSRDSLSGNTIYFGEGSWLTVV.

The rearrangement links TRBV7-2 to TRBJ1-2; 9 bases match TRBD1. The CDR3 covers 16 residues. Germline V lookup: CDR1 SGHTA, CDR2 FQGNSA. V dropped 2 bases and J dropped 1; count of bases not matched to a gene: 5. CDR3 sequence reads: CASSLTGGAFNYGYTF. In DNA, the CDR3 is TGTGCCAGCAGCTTAACAGGGGGCGCTTTTAACTATGGCTACACCTTC.

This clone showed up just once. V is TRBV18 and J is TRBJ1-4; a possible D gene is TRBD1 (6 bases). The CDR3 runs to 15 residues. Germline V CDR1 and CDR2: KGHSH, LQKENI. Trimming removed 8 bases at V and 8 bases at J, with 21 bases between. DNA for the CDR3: TGTGCCAGCCTCGAATTTCAGGGGCCGGGGGAAAAACTGTTTTTT. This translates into CASLEFQGPGEKLFF.

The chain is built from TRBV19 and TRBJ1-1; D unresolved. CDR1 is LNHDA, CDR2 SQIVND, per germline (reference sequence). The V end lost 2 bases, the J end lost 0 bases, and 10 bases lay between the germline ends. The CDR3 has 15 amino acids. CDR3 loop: CASSIYGRLNTEAFF. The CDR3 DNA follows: TGTGCCAGTAGTATATATGGCAGATTGAACACTGAAGCTTTCTTT.

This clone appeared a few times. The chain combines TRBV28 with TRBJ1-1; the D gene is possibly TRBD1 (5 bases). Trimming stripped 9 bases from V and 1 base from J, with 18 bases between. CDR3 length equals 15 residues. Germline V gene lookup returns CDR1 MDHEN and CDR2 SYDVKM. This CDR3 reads CASPPTRERNTEAFF. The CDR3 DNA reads TGTGCCAGTCCCCCCACCAGGGAAAGGAACACTGAAGCTTTCTTT.

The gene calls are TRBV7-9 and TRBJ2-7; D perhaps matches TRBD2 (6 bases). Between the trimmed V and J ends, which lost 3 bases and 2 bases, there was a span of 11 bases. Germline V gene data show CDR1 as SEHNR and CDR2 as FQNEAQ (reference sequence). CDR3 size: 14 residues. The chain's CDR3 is CASSFVREAYEQYF. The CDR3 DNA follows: TGTGCCAGCAGCTTCGTCAGGGAGGCCTACGAGCAGTACTTC.

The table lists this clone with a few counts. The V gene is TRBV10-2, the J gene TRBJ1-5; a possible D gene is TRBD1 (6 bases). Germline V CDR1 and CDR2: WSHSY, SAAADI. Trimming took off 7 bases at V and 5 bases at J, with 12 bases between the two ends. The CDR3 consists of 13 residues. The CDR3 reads CASTPGGDQPQHF. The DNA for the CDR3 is TGCGCCAGCACCCCGGGGGGCGATCAGCCCCAGCATTTT.

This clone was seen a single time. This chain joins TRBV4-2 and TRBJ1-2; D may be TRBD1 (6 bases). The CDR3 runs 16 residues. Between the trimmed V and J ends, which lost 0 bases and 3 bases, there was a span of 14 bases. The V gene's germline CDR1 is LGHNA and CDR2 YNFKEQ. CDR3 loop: CASSQDQAGVDYGYTF. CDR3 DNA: TGTGCCAGCAGCCAAGATCAAGCAGGGGTCGACTATGGCTACACCTTC.

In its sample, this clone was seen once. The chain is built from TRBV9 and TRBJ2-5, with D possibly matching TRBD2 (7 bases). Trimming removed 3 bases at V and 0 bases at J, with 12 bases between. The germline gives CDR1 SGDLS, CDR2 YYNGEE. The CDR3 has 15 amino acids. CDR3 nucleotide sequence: TGTGCCAGCAGCGAGGGGGGGGGACACCAAGAGACCCAGTACTTC. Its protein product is CASSEGGGHQETQYF.

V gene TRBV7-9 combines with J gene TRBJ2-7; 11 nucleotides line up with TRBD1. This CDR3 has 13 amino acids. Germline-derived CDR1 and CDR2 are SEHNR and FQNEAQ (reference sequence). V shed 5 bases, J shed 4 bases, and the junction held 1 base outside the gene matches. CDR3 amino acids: CASSRDRGYEQYF. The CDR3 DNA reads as TGTGCCAGCAGCCGGGACAGGGGGTACGAGCAGTACTTC. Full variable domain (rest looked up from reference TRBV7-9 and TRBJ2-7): DTGVSQNPRHKITKRGQNVTFRCDPISEHNRLYWYRQTLGQGPEFLTYFQNEAQLEKSRLLSDRFSAERPKGSFSTLEIQRTEQGDSAMYLCASSRDRGYEQYFGPGTRLTVT.

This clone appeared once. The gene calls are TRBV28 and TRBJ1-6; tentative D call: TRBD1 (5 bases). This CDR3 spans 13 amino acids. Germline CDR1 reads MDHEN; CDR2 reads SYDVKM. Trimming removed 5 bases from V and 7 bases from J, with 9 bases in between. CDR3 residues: CASSRTPNSPLHF. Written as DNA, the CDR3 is TGTGCCAGCAGTAGGACACCGAATTCACCCCTCCACTTT.

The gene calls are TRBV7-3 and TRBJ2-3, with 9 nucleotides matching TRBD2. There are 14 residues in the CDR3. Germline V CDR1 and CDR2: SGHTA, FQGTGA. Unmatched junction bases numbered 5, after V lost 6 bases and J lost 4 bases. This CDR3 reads CASRGGLASDTQYF. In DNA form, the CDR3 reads TGTGCCAGCAGGGGGGGACTAGCCTCAGATACGCAGTATTTT.

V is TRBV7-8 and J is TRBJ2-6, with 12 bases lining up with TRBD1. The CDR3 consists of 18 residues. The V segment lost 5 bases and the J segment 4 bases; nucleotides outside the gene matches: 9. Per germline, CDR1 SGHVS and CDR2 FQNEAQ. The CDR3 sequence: CASSRPGQGAGGANVLTF. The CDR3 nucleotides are TGTGCCAGCAGCCGACCGGGACAGGGGGCAGGAGGGGCCAACGTCCTGACTTTC.

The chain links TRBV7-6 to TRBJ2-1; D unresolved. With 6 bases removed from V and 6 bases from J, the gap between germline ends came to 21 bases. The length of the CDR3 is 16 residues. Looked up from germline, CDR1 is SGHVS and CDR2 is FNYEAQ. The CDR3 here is CASSFPPQTTGNEQFF. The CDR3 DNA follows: TGTGCCAGCAGTTTCCCCCCCCAAACAACGGGCAATGAGCAGTTCTTC.

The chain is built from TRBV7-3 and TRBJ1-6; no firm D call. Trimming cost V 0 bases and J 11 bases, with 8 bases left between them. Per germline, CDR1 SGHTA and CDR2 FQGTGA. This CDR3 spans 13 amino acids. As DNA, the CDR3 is TGTGCCAGCAGCTTAACGTTGTCAGCACCCCTCCACTTT. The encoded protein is CASSLTLSAPLHF.

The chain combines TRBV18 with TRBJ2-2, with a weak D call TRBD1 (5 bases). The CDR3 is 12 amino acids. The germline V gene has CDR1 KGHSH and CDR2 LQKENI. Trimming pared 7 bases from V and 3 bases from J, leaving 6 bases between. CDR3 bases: TGTGCCAGCTGCAGGGACACCGGGGAGCTGTTTTTT. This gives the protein CASCRDTGELFF.

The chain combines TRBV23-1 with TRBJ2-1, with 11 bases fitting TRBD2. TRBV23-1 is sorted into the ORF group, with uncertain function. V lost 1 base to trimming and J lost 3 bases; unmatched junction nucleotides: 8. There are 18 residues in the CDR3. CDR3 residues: CASSQWTSGWAHYNEQFF. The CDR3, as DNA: TGCGCCAGCAGTCAATGGACTAGCGGGTGGGCCCACTACAATGAGCAGTTCTTC.

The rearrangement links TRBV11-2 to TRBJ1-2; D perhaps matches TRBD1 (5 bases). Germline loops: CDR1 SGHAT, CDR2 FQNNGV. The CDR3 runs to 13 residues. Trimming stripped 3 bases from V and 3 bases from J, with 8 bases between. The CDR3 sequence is CASSLGLDYGYTF. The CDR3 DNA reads TGTGCCAGCAGCTTGGGGCTAGACTATGGCTACACCTTC.

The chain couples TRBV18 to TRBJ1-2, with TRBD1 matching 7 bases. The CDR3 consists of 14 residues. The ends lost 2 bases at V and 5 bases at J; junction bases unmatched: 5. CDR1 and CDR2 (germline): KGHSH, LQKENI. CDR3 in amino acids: CASSPNQGDYGYTF. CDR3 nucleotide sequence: TGTGCCAGCTCACCAAACCAGGGGGATTATGGCTACACCTTC.

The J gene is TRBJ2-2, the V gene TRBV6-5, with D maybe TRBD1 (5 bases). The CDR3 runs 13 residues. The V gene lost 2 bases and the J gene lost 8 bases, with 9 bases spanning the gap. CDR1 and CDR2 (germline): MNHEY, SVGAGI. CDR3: CASSYPKGGELFF. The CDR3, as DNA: TGTGCCAGCAGTTACCCGAAGGGGGGGGAGCTGTTTTTT.

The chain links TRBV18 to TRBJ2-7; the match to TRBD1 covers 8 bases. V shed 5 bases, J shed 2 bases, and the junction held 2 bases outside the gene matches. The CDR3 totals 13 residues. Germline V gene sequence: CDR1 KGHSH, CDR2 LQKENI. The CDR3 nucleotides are TGTGCCAGCTCAGCGGGACAGGCCTACGAGCAGTACTTC. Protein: CASSAGQAYEQYF.

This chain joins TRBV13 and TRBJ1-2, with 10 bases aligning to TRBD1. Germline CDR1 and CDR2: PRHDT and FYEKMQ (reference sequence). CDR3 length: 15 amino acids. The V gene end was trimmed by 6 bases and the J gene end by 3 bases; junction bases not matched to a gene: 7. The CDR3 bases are TGTGCCAGCAGGTTGACAGGGGGCGCGGACTATGGCTACACCTTC. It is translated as CASRLTGGADYGYTF.

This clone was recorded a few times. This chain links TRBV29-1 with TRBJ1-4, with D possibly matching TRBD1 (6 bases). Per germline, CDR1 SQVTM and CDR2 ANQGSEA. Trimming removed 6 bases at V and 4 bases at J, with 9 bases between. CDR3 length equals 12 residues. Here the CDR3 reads CSVGGGNEKLFF. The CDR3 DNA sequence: TGCAGCGTGGGAGGGGGTAATGAAAAACTGTTTTTT.

CDR3: CASREGKYGYTF. The CDR3 DNA follows: TGTGCCAGCCGAGAGGGAAAATATGGCTACACCTTC. The V call is TRBV19, the J call TRBJ1-2; D not resolved. V lost 9 bases and J 5 bases, leaving 13 bases between the germline ends. The length of the CDR3 is 12 residues. Germline CDR1 reads LNHDA; CDR2 reads SQIVND (reference sequence). The whole variable domain, filled in from reference TRBV19 and TRBJ1-2, reads DGGITQSPKYLFRKEGQNVTLSCEQNLNHDAMYWYRQDPGQGLRLIYYSQIVNDFQKGDIAEGYSVSREKKESFPLTVTSAQKNPTAFYLCASREGKYGYTFGSGTRLTVV.

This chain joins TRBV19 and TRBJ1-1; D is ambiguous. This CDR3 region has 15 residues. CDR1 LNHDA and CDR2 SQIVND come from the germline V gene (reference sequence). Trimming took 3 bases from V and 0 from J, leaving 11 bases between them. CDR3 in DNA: TGTGCCAGTAGTATCCTGGCCCCCCTGAACACTGAAGCTTTCTTT. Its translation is CASSILAPLNTEAFF. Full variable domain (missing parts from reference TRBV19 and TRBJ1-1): DGGITQSPKYLFRKEGQNVTLSCEQNLNHDAMYWYRQDPGQGLRLIYYSQIVNDFQKGDIAEGYSVSREKKESFPLTVTSAQKNPTAFYLCASSILAPLNTEAFFGQGTRLTVV.

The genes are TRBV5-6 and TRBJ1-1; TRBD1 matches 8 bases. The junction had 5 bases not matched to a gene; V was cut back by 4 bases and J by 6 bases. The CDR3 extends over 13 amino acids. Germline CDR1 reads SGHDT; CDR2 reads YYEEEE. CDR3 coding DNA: TGTGCCAGCAGCCTAGACAGGGGCTCTGAAGCTTTCTTT. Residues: CASSLDRGSEAFF.

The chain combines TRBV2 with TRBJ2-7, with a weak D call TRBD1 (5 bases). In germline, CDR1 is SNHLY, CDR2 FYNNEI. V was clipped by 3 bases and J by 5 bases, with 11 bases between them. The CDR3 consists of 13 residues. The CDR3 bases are TGTGCCAGCAGTGACCAGGGTTTGAACGAGCAGTACTTC. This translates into CASSDQGLNEQYF. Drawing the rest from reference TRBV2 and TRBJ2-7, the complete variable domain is EPEVTQTPSHQVTQMGQEVILRCVPISNHLYFYWYRQILGQKVEFLVSFYNNEISEKSEIFDDQFSVERPDGSNFTLKIRSTKLEDSAMYFCASSDQGLNEQYFGPGTRLTVT.

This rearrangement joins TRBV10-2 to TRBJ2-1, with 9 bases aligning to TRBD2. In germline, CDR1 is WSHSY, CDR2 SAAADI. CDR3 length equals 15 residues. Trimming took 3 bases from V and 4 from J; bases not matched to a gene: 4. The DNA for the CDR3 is TGCGCCAGCAGTGACCGTCTAGCGGGGTACAATGAGCAGTTCTTC. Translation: CASSDRLAGYNEQFF.

CDR3 bases: TGTGCCAGCAGCTTTGATGGACAGGACCCCTATGGCTACACCTTC. This sequence encodes CASSFDGQDPYGYTF. The chain links TRBV7-3 to TRBJ1-2; 7 nucleotides match TRBD1. The CDR3 loop spans 15 amino acids. Per the germline V gene, CDR1 is SGHTA and CDR2 is FQGTGA. Trimming removed 3 bases from V and 4 bases from J; junction bases left unmatched: 8. Full variable domain (rest looked up from reference TRBV7-3 and TRBJ1-2): GAGVSQTPSNKVTEKGKYVELRCDPISGHTALYWYRQSLGQGPEFLIYFQGTGAADDSGLPNDRFFAVRPEGSVSTLKIQRTERGDSAVYLCASSFDGQDPYGYTFGSGTRLTVV.

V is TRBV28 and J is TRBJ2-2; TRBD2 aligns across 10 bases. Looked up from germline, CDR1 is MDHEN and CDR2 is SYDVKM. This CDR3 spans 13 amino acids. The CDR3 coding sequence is TGTGCTACTAGCGGGGCAAACACCGGGGAGCTGTTTTTT. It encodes CATSGANTGELFF.

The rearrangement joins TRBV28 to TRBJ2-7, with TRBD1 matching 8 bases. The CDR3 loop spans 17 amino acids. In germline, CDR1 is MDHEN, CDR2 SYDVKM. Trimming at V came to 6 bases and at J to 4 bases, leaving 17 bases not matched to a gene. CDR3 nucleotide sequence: TGTGCCAGCAGCCTGACAGGGGTGCGTTTAGGTTTGTACGAGCAGTACTTC. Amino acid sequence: CASSLTGVRLGLYEQYF.

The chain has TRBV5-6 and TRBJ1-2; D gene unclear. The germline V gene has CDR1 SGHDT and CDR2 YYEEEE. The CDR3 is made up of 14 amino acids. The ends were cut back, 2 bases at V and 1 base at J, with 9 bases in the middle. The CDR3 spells CASSLSRVNYGYTF. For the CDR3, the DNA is TGTGCCAGCAGCTTAAGCCGAGTTAACTATGGCTACACCTTC.